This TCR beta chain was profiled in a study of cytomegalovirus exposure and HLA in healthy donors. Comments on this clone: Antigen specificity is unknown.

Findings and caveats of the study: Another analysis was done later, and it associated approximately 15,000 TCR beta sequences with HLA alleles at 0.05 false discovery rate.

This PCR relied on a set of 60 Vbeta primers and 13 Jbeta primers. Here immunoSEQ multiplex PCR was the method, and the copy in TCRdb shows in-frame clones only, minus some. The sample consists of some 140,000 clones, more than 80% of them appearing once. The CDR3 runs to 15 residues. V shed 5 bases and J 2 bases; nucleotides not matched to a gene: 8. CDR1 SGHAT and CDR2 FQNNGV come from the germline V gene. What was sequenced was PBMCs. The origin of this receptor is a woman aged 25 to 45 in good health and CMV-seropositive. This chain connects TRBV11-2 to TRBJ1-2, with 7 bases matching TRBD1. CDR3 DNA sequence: TGTGCCAGCAGCGGGCACCGGGACAGCAACTATGGCTACACCTTC. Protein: CASSGHRDSNYGYTF.